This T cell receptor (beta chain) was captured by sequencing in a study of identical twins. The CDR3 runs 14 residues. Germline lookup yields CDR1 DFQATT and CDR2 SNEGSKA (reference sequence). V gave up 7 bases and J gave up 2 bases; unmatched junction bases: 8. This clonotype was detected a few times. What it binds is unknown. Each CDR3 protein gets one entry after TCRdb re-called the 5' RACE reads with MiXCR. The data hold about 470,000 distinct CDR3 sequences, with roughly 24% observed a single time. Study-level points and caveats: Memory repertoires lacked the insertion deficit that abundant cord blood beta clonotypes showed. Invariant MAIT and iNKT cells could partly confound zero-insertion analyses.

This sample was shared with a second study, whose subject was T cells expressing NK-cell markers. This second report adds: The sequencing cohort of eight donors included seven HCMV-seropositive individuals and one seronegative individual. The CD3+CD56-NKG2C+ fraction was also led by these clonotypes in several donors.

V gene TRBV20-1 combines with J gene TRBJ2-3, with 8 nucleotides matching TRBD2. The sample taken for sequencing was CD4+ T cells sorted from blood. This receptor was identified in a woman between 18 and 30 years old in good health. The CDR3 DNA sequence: TGCAGTGTTGGAACTAGCGGTTCCACAGATACGCAGTATTTT. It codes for CSVGTSGSTDTQYF.